Detailed here is one T cell receptor (beta chain). Its antigen is unknown. No much larger clone is present one base from it, and per-base qualities are unavailable. Pancreas tissue with chronic pancreatitis was obtained from patients having total pancreatectomy with islet autotransplantation (TPIAT). Included chronic pancreatitis patients had no known history of diabetes. For TCRbeta sequencing, genomic DNA was extracted directly from bulk pancreas tissue, without T cell sorting. No particular cause of disease was identified in the patients with idiopathic chronic pancreatitis. Pancreas tissues from patients and organ donors were collected consecutively at two US centers. The data were obtained in a study of immune characteristics of hereditary and idiopathic chronic pancreatitis. For context, the study as a whole: The study profiled local pancreatic immune cells and TCRbeta repertoires in hereditary and idiopathic chronic pancreatitis compared with control organ donor pancreases. TCRbeta sequencing covered roughly 5 control pancreases, 7 or 8 hereditary chronic pancreatitis pancreases and roughly six idiopathic chronic pancreatitis pancreases. The gDNA-based approach was selected because the approach required minimal in vitro experimental manipulation of T cells infiltrating the pancreas.

Study-wide findings and limitations: Among around twelve chronic pancreatitis patients, higher numbers of productive TCR rearrangements went along with higher disease severity scores, showing a positive correlation. Chronic pancreatitis caused by alcohol use was not included in the study. Vbeta-Jbeta gene family usage, including TRBV10, TRBV19, TRBV23 and TRBV5, differed between hereditary and idiopathic chronic pancreatitis. Compared with controls, TCRbeta repertoire diversity was significantly higher and clonality was lower in both chronic pancreatitis groups. Because patient tissue could only be obtained at the time of TPIAT, differences in disease duration may have influenced the immune findings.

The germline V gene sets CDR1 to SGHTA and CDR2 to FQGTGA. For this chain, trimming is 1 base at the V end and 8 bases at the J end, and the number of junction bases without a gene match is 4. The CDR3 runs 14 residues from the cysteine to the phenylalanine. Only CDR3 DNA is held: 42 bases, read in frame from base 1. Receptors were amplified or captured by the immunoSEQ multiplex PCR assay. The TCRbeta CDR3 region and neighboring sequences were amplified from pancreatic genomic DNA and then sequenced. Turning to the authors' computational methods: Repertoire diversity was assessed as a mean normalized Shannon-Wiener index, together with productive clonality and counts of productive rearrangements. The nonparametric Mann-Whitney U test was used to compare repertoire metrics between the control and chronic pancreatitis groups. A clonotype counted as shared when its CDR3beta sequence had identical amino acid composition and length across subjects. Sourced from immuneACCESS, this table was stored by TCRdb with only in-frame sequences that have V and J called. A share of the clones is absent; for the studies checked, an unresolved V gene accounts for under half, and the remainder has no known explanation. Clone size and the V and J calls come from that table; the DNA yielded D and trimming. The sample records thousands of clones, around 77% of which are singletons. About 15% of the sample comes from the top ten.

The sequence is built from TRBV7-3 and TRBJ2-1, and 8 junction bases match TRBD2. The specimen was pancreas tissue with idiopathic chronic pancreatitis. The sample's cell subset or site label, decoded: chronic pancreatitis without an identified cause. This TCR derives from a human donor with chronic pancreatitis. For the CDR3, the sequence is CASSLRGLVHEQFF. The DNA reads as follows: TGTGCCAGCAGCTTAAGGGGACTAGTCCATGAGCAGTTCTTC. Full variable domain (CDR3 extended with the reference TRBV7-3 and TRBJ2-1 proteins): GAGVSQTPSNKVTEKGKYVELRCDPISGHTALYWYRQSLGQGPEFLIYFQGTGAADDSGLPNDRFFAVRPEGSVSTLKIQRTERGDSAVYLCASSLRGLVHEQFFGPGTRLTVL.